This T cell receptor (beta chain) originates from a study of blood T cell repertoires in COVID-19. This table comes from immunoSEQ multiplex PCR, and its TCRdb copy is limited to in-frame clones, with some not included. Counted here are 300,000 to 350,000 clones, approximately 89% occurring once; the ten biggest clones make up less than 3.5%. The CDR3 sequence is 15 residues long. The V and J ends lost 0 bases and 7 bases respectively, with 13 bases between them. Germline V gene data show CDR1 as LGHNA and CDR2 as YSLEER. The sequence came from a woman between 18 and 29 years old who had recovered from COVID-19. V is TRBV4-3 and J is TRBJ1-5; TRBD1 is a possible D gene (5 bases). The sample was peripheral blood. The CDR3 loop reads CASSQDPGGGQPQHF. CDR3 in DNA: TGCGCCAGCAGCCAAGATCCCGGGGGGGGGCAGCCCCAGCATTTT.